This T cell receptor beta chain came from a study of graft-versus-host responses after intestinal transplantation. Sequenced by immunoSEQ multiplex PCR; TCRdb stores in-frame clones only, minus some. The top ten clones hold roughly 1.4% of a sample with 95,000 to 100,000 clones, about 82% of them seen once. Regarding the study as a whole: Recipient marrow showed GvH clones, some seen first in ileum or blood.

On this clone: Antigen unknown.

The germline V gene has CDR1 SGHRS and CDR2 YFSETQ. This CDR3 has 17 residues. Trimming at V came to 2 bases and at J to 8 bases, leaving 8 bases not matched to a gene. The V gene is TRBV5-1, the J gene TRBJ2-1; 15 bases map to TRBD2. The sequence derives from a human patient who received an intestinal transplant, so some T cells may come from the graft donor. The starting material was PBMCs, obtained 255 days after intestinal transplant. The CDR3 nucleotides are TGCGCCAGCAGCTTCCCGCGGACTAGCGGGGGGGCCCATGAGCAGTTCTTC. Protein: CASSFPRTSGGAHEQFF.